This entry features one T cell receptor (beta chain) sequence. During its preparation, the TCRbeta library received unique molecular identifiers. One entry per CDR3 protein results from TCRdb running MiXCR on the PCR reads. The sample lists almost 600,000 distinct CDR3 sequences, 25% to 30% seen once, with less than 40% in the top ten. The data were obtained in a study of T-cell reconstitution after alpha-beta-depleted transplantation in children. Germline V CDR1 and CDR2: SGHDT, YYEEEE. V was pared by 0 bases and J by 5 bases, with 11 bases between. The CDR3 is made up of 14 amino acids. Material: PBMCs, obtained before TCRalphabeta/CD19-depleted stem cell transplant. The chain links TRBV5-6 to TRBJ1-1; unclear D gene. This receptor was identified in a boy younger than two with Wiskott-Aldrich syndrome, due to receive a stem cell transplant. CDR3 sequence: CASSLEDRRTEAFF. The DNA of the CDR3 is TGTGCCAGCAGCTTGGAGGATCGACGAACTGAAGCTTTCTTT.